This T cell receptor beta chain was obtained from a study of T cells in Graves' hyperthyroidism and ophthalmopathy. Findings and limits, study-wide: Separation of ophthalmopathy from stable hyperthyroidism was achieved by a 13 V-J model. The model's output predicted ophthalmopathy at a median of roughly 6.9 months prior to onset.

V dropped 6 bases and J dropped 1 base, with 13 bases sitting between them. Per germline, CDR1 SQVTM and CDR2 ANQGSEA. The CDR3 spans 15 residues. Diagnoses rested on clinical symptoms, serum thyroxine and TRAb, thyroid ultrasound and orbital computed tomography. Template material for amplifying TCR beta CDR3 regions consisted of RNA transcripts. In the first-round RT-PCR of the TCR CDR3, the HTBI primer set was used. TCRdb re-called the multiplex PCR reads with MiXCR, one entry per CDR3 protein. Here the sample spans roughly 840,000 distinct CDR3 sequences, roughly 40% being singletons. This clonotype was observed at least ten times. Its antigen is currently unknown.

The TCR comes from a man aged 18 to 35 with Graves' hyperthyroidism. Sequenced sample: blood. The V gene is TRBV29-1, the J gene TRBJ2-6; maybe TRBD1 (7 bases). The CDR3 protein is CSVRAGQSGANVLTF. The DNA of the CDR3 is TGCAGCGTCCGGGCGGGACAGTCTGGGGCCAACGTCCTGACTTTC.